The subject of this entry is one T cell receptor (beta chain). The antigen remains undetermined. This sample was included in a study of CD8 T cells in ankylosing spondylitis. Findings of the study overall: Previously reported in reactive arthritis synovial fluid and blood were some of the motif variants. Disease-linked clones reportedly concentrated significantly in matched ankylosing spondylitis synovial fluid.

TCRdb reanalysed the 5' RACE reads using MiXCR and keeps one entry per CDR3 protein. The table has a few hundred thousand distinct CDR3 sequences, about 10% seen once. The germline gives CDR1 SNHLY, CDR2 FYNNEI. V was pared by 7 bases and J by 6 bases, with 13 bases between. CDR3 length equals 13 residues. Sequencing used blood, either unsorted or a sorted T cell fraction (not recorded which). The rearrangement links TRBV2 to TRBJ2-1; perhaps TRBD1 as D (6 bases). This TCR was sampled from a male donor with ankylosing spondylitis or in good health (not recorded which). The CDR3 spells CASTGARGNEQFF. As DNA, the CDR3 is TGTGCCAGCACAGGGGCTAGGGGCAATGAGCAGTTCTTC.